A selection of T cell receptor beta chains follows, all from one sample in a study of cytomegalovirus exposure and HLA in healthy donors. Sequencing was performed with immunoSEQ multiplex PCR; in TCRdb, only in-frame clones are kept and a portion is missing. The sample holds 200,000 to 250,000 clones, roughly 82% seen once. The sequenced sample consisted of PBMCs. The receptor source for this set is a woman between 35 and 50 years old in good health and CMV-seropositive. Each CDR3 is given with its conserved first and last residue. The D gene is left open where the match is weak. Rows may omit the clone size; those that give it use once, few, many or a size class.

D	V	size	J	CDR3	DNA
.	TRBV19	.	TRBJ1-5	CASSSTRNQPQHF	TGTGCCAGTAGTTCAACAAGAAATCAGCCCCAGCATTTT
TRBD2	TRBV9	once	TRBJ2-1	CASSVTSGRALSHEQFF	TGTGCCAGCAGCGTAACTAGCGGGAGGGCCTTGTCTCATGAGCAGTTCTTC
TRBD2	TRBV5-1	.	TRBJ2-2	CASSRGGASSGELFF	TGCGCCAGCAGTCGCGGGGGGGCCTCTTCCGGGGAGCTGTTTTTT
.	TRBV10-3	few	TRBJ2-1	CAISEYRGGEQFF	TGTGCCATCAGTGAGTATAGGGGTGGTGAGCAGTTCTTC
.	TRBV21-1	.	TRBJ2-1	CASTLRRGQMNEQFF	TGTGCCAGCACCTTACGCAGGGGGCAAATGAATGAGCAGTTCTTC
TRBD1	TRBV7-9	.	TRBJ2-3	CSSSSGQGSKRTDTQYF	TGTTCCAGCAGTTCTGGACAGGGGTCCAAACGAACAGATACGCAGTATTTT
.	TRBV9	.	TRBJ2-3	CASSVGNWPRGTDTQYF	TGTGCCAGCAGCGTAGGCAACTGGCCCCGGGGCACAGATACGCAGTATTTT
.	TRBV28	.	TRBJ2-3	CASSLSTDTQYF	TGTGCCAGCAGCTTGAGCACAGATACGCAGTATTTT
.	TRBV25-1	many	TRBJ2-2	CASSLLPGDKDTGELFF	TGTGCCAGCAGTCTTTTACCCGGGGATAAGGACACCGGGGAGCTGTTTTTT
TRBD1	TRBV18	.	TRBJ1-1	CASSPGQGETEAFF	TGTGCCAGCTCACCGGGACAGGGGGAAACTGAAGCTTTCTTT
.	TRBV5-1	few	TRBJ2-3	CASSGRVDTDTQYF	TGCGCCAGCAGCGGGCGGGTGGACACAGATACGCAGTATTTT
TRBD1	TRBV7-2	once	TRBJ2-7	CASRAPGTGASYEQYF	TGTGCCAGCAGGGCTCCCGGGACAGGGGCCTCCTACGAGCAGTACTTC
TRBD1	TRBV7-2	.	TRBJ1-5	CASSSARTGPLFHQPQHF	TGTGCCAGCAGCAGCGCCAGGACAGGGCCCCTATTCCATCAGCCCCAGCATTTT
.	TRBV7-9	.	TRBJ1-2	CASSLLGGEDGYTF	TGTGCCAGCAGCTTGCTTGGGGGGGAAGATGGCTACACCTTC
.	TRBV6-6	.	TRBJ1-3	CASSYPGTGNTIYF	TGTGCCAGCAGTTACCCGGGAACGGGAAACACCATATATTTT
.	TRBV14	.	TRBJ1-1	CASSQDNFRGGDTEAFF	TGTGCCAGCAGCCAAGATAATTTTCGGGGAGGGGACACTGAAGCTTTCTTT
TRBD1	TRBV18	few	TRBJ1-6	CASSDRGAGSPLHF	TGTGCCAGCTCAGACAGGGGTGCGGGTTCACCCCTCCACTTT
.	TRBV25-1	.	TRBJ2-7	CASSEHRVHEQYF	TGTGCCAGCAGTGAGCACAGGGTCCACGAGCAGTACTTC
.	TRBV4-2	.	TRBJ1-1	CASSQNLPSGRGGTEAFF	TGTGCCAGCAGCCAAAACCTTCCGTCAGGGCGGGGGGGCACTGAAGCTTTCTTT
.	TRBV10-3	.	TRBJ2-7	CAISGTLSEGESPYEQYF	TGTGCCATCAGTGGGACACTCAGCGAGGGGGAGTCTCCCTACGAGCAGTACTTC
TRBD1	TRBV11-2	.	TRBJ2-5	CASSPTGGERGTQYF	TGTGCCAGCAGCCCAACAGGGGGCGAGAGAGGGACCCAGTACTTC
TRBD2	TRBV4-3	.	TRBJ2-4	CASSHQTGLAGGQDIQYF	TGCGCCAGCAGCCACCAGACGGGACTAGCGGGGGGGCAGGACATTCAGTACTTC
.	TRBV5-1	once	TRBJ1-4	CASSDYRVGSNEKLFF	TGCGCCAGCAGCGATTACAGGGTGGGCTCTAATGAAAAACTGTTTTTT
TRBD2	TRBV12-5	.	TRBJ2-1	CASGSGLATNNEQFF	TGTGCTAGTGGATCGGGACTAGCAACGAACAATGAGCAGTTCTTC
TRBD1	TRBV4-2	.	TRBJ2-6	CASTRGTGGFDSGANVLTF	TGTGCCAGCACTCGGGGGACAGGGGGTTTCGACTCTGGGGCCAACGTCCTGACTTTC
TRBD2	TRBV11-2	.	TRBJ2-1	CASSLEPLAGGNNEQFF	TGTGCCAGCAGCTTAGAACCCCTAGCGGGAGGAAACAATGAGCAGTTCTTC
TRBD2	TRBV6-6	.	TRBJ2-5	CASRPPGLAGETQYF	TGTGCCAGCAGGCCTCCGGGACTAGCGGGAGAGACCCAGTACTTC
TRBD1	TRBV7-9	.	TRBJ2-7	CASSIRDRVHEQYF	TGTGCCAGCAGCATCCGGGACAGGGTACACGAGCAGTACTTC
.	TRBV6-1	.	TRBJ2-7	CASGDNYEQYF	TGTGCCAGTGGAGATAACTACGAGCAGTACTTC
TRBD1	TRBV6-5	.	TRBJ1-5	CASRSGTGDQPQHF	TGTGCCAGCAGATCCGGGACAGGAGATCAGCCCCAGCATTTT
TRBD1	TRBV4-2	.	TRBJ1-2	CASSQTGQGANYGYTF	TGTGCCAGCAGCCAAACGGGACAGGGGGCGAACTATGGCTACACCTTC
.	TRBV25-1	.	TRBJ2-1	CASSEWSSGNNEQFF	TGTGCCAGCAGTGAATGGAGTAGCGGAAACAATGAGCAGTTCTTC
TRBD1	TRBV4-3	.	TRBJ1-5	CASSRETGGYQPQHF	TGCGCCAGCAGCCGAGAGACAGGGGGCTACCAGCCCCAGCATTTT
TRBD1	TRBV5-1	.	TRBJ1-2	CASSLVGQGARVYGYTF	TGCGCCAGCAGCTTGGTGGGACAGGGGGCTCGAGTCTATGGCTACACCTTC
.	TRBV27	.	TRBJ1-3	CASTTGLGNTIYF	TGTGCCAGCACCACAGGGCTAGGAAACACCATATATTTT
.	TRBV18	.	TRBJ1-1	CASSLGQLNTEAFF	TGTGCCAGCTCATTGGGACAACTAAACACTGAAGCTTTCTTT
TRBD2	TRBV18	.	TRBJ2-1	CASSTSGRRSYNEQFF	TGTGCCAGCTCAACTAGCGGGAGGAGGTCCTACAATGAGCAGTTCTTC
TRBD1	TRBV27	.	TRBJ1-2	CASSLKTGLSFYGYTF	TGTGCCAGCAGTTTGAAGACAGGGCTTAGTTTCTATGGCTACACCTTC
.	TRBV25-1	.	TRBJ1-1	CASSEYGRGEAFF	TGTGCCAGCAGTGAATACGGACGGGGGGAAGCTTTCTTT
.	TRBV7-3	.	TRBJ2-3	CASSGGSTDTQYF	TGTGCCAGCAGTGGGGGGTCCACAGATACGCAGTATTTT
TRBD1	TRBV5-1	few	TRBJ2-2	CASSRQGDTGELFF	TGCGCCAGCAGCCGGCAGGGGGACACCGGGGAGCTGTTTTTT
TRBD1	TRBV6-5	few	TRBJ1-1	CASSYSTGQALSVAFF	TGTGCCAGCAGTTACTCGACGGGACAGGCTCTTTCTGTGGCTTTCTTT
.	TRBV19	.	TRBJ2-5	CASSIEETQYF	TGTGCCAGTAGTATCGAAGAGACCCAGTACTTC
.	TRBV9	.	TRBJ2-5	CASSVPRGTPDPSHQETQYF	TGTGCCAGCAGCGTACCCCGCGGGACCCCAGACCCCTCTCACCAAGAGACCCAGTACTTC
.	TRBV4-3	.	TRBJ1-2	CASSQDVDVGDGYTF	TGCGCCAGCAGCCAAGACGTAGATGTAGGGGATGGCTACACCTTC
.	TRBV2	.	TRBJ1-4	CASMRTAHNEKLFF	TGTGCCAGCATGCGGACAGCCCATAATGAAAAACTGTTTTTT
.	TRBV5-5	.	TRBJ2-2	CASSFGQGNTGELFF	TGTGCCAGCAGCTTTGGCCAGGGAAACACCGGGGAGCTGTTTTTT